These 19 T cell receptor beta chains were sequenced from one sample in a study of shared T cell receptors in the human thymus. Some clones are missing from TCRdb's copy, which holds only in-frame ones; the method was immunoSEQ multiplex PCR. Found here are more than 550,000 clones, about 89% of them singletons; the top ten hold roughly 0.0086%. This same sample was also taken into another study, of human thymus T cells.

The sequenced material came from thymocytes. The receptors derive from a boy younger than two with a congenital heart defect.

The count of this clone is one. The chain combines TRBV7-2 with TRBJ2-7; 8 bases are a match to TRBD2. The junction had 6 bases not matched to a gene; V was cut back by 0 bases and J by 5 bases. CDR3 length: 15 amino acids. The germline gives CDR1 SGHTA, CDR2 FQGNSA. CDR3 bases: TGTGCCAGCAGCTTAGCCGGGACTAGTTACCACGAGCAGTACTTC. Translation gives CASSLAGTSYHEQYF.

V gene TRBV28 combines with J gene TRBJ2-3; TRBD2 matches at 8 bases. V was pared by 2 bases and J by 8 bases, with 6 bases of the junction left unmatched. Germline CDR1 reads MDHEN; CDR2 reads SYDVKM. The CDR3 contains 14 residues. CDR3 coding DNA: TGTGCCAGCAGTTTAGCGGGGGGCCCCCTTACGCAGTATTTT. This codes for CASSLAGGPLTQYF.

This rearrangement joins TRBV28 to TRBJ1-2, with D possibly matching TRBD1 (6 bases). This CDR3 is built from 15 residues. Germline CDR1 and CDR2: MDHEN and SYDVKM. Trimming stripped 2 bases from V and 0 bases from J, with 10 bases between. The CDR3 region is CASSLGQRTNYGYTF. As DNA, the CDR3 is TGTGCCAGCAGTTTAGGACAGCGCACTAACTATGGCTACACCTTC.

The chain employs TRBV5-1 and TRBJ2-7; 12 bases are shared with TRBD2. Germline-derived CDR1 and CDR2 are SGHRS and YFSETQ. V gave up 2 bases and J gave up 3 bases; unmatched junction bases: 15. The length of the CDR3 is 19 residues. The CDR3, as DNA: TGCGCCAGCAGCTTAAGACTAGCGGGAGAGGGATGGGCTTTCTACGAGCAGTACTTC. Translating gives CASSLRLAGEGWAFYEQYF.

V is TRBV2 and J is TRBJ2-5; D is perhaps TRBD2 (5 bases). The V end lost 5 bases, the J end lost 5 bases, and 15 bases lay between the germline ends. Germline V gene data show CDR1 as SNHLY and CDR2 as FYNNEI. This CDR3 region has 14 residues. The CDR3 nucleotides are TGTGCCAGCAGTTCTCCTGGGAGTTCCGAGACCCAGTACTTC. Translating it yields CASSSPGSSETQYF.

The CDR3 nucleotides are TGCGCCAGCAGTGCCCCCCATTTGCGGAACCCAGATACGCAGTATTTT. It encodes CASSAPHLRNPDTQYF. This chain links TRBV10-1 with TRBJ2-3; no firm D call. CDR3 length equals 16 residues. V dropped 4 bases and J dropped 4 bases, with 18 bases sitting between them. Germline CDR1 reads WNHNN; CDR2 reads SYGVQD (reference sequence).

The CDR3 loop is CASSPTSGITGELFF. As DNA, the CDR3 is TGTGCCAGCAGCCCGACTAGCGGGATAACCGGGGAGCTGTTTTTT. The chain recombines TRBV7-6 with TRBJ2-2, with 11 bases that match TRBD2. This CDR3 region has 15 residues. Looked up from germline, CDR1 is SGHVS and CDR2 is FNYEAQ. Trimming removed 5 bases from V and 5 bases from J; junction bases left unmatched: 4.

The CDR3, as DNA: TGTGCCAGCAGCTTGTGGACGGGGACTAGCGGGAGGGGGGAGCAGTACTTC. Its translation: CASSLWTGTSGRGEQYF. This chain joins TRBV13 and TRBJ2-7; 16 bases match TRBD2. J was trimmed by 7 bases and V by 3 bases; bases with no gene match: 9. CDR3 length equals 17 residues. From germline, CDR1 is PRHDT and CDR2 FYEKMQ (reference sequence). Combining the CDR3 with reference TRBV13 and TRBJ2-7 gives the whole variable domain AAGVIQSPRHLIKEKRETATLKCYPIPRHDTVYWYQQGPGQDPQFLISFYEKMQSDKGSIPDRFSAQQFSDYHSELNMSSLELGDSALYFCASSLWTGTSGRGEQYFGPGTRLTVT.

This chain uses TRBV14 with TRBJ1-5; D gene uncertain. Trimming took off 1 base at V and 6 bases at J, with 16 bases between the two ends. CDR1 and CDR2 from the germline V gene are SGHDN and FVKESK. There are 16 residues in the CDR3. CDR3 coding DNA: TGTGCCAGCAGCCAAGTCTACCAGGCGGGTCGTCAGCCCCAGCATTTT. This encodes CASSQVYQAGRQPQHF.

The chain carries TRBV5-4 and TRBJ2-5, with TRBD2 as a possible D gene (6 bases). CDR3 length equals 16 residues. Trimming cost V 1 base and J 10 bases, with 23 bases left between them. CDR1 and CDR2 from the germline V gene are SGHNT and YYREEE (reference sequence). In DNA, the CDR3 is TGTGCCAGCAGCTTGCGCGGCGGGGCCACCAGTGAGGACCAGTACTTC. Translation: CASSLRGGATSEDQYF. Variable domain in full (rest from reference TRBV5-4 and TRBJ2-5): ETGVTQSPTHLIKTRGQQVTLRCSSQSGHNTVSWYQQALGQGPQFIFQYYREEENGRGNFPPRFSGLQFPNYSSELNVNALELDDSALYLCASSLRGGATSEDQYFGPGTRLLVL.

The chain links TRBV28 to TRBJ2-5; D may be TRBD1 (6 bases). Trimming cost V 7 bases and J 0 bases, with 9 bases left between them. Germline V CDR1 and CDR2: MDHEN, SYDVKM. The CDR3 runs to 13 residues. The CDR3 nucleotides are TGTGCCAGCATGTACAGGGACCAAGAGACCCAGTACTTC. Encoded protein: CASMYRDQETQYF.

The genes are TRBV28 and TRBJ1-5; no clear D. The CDR3 sequence is 12 residues long. Germline-derived CDR1 and CDR2 are MDHEN and SYDVKM. V was pared by 8 bases and J by 6 bases, with 11 bases between. CDR3 residues: CASGTRVQPQHF. The CDR3 coding sequence is TGTGCCAGCGGCACTAGGGTTCAGCCCCAGCATTTT.

The chain uses TRBV7-2 and TRBJ1-2; 8 bases line up with TRBD1. Germline-derived CDR1 and CDR2 are SGHTA and FQGNSA. The CDR3 loop spans 17 amino acids. The V segment lost 5 bases and the J segment 5 bases; nucleotides outside the gene matches: 16. CDR3 sequence reads: CASSPPPAGGADYGYTF. The CDR3 DNA sequence: TGTGCCAGCAGCCCGCCCCCCGCAGGGGGCGCTGATTATGGCTACACCTTC.

The sample holds one count of this clone. The V gene is TRBV7-8, the J gene TRBJ2-5, with TRBD1 matching 9 bases. V lost 5 bases to trimming and J lost 2 bases; unmatched junction nucleotides: 12. CDR1 is SGHVS, CDR2 FQNEAQ, per germline. This CDR3 is built from 17 residues. The CDR3 loop is CASSPRGTGTPQETQYF. The CDR3 nucleotides are TGTGCCAGCAGCCCTAGGGGGACAGGGACCCCTCAAGAGACCCAGTACTTC. Drawing the rest from reference TRBV7-8 and TRBJ2-5, the complete variable domain is GAGVSQSPRYKVAKRGQDVALRCDPISGHVSLFWYQQALGQGPEFLTYFQNEAQLDKSGLPSDRFFAERPEGSVSTLKIQRTQQEDSAVYLCASSPRGTGTPQETQYFGPGTRLLVL.

The chain has TRBV30 and TRBJ2-7, with D tentatively TRBD2 (6 bases). Germline CDR1 is GTSNPN and CDR2 is SVGIG (reference sequence). The CDR3 length is 15 residues. The V and J ends lost 3 bases and 2 bases respectively, with 17 bases between them. The CDR3 DNA sequence: TGTGCCTGGAGGCCCCCGGGGGAGGCTACCTACGAGCAGTACTTC. Translating gives CAWRPPGEATYEQYF.

J is TRBJ1-5 and V is TRBV4-3, with 7 bases fitting TRBD1. From germline, CDR1 is LGHNA and CDR2 YSLEER. The CDR3 contains 16 residues. Unmatched junction bases numbered 7, after V lost 1 base and J lost 4 bases. CDR3 amino acids: CASSQGHRGGNQPQHF. The CDR3, as DNA: TGCGCCAGCAGCCAAGGCCACAGGGGCGGGAATCAGCCCCAGCATTTT.

The chain combines TRBV4-1 with TRBJ2-1, with TRBD1 matching 9 bases. CDR1 is MGHRA, CDR2 YSYEKL, per germline. The CDR3 length is 19 residues. V was pared by 0 bases and J by 4 bases, with 13 bases of the junction left unmatched. The CDR3: CASSQDLKEGQGGYNEQFF. The CDR3 region has the DNA TGCGCCAGCAGCCAAGATCTTAAGGAGGGACAGGGCGGTTACAATGAGCAGTTCTTC.

This chain links TRBV27 with TRBJ2-1; D possibly corresponds to TRBD2 (5 bases). Trimming shortened V by 2 bases and J by 7 bases, and 12 bases separated the two germline ends. The CDR3 length is 14 residues. Germline V CDR1 and CDR2: MNHEY, SMNVEV (reference sequence). The CDR3 bases are TGTGCCAGCAGTTTAACGGACTCCCCTAATGAGCAGTTCTTC. Residues: CASSLTDSPNEQFF.

The V gene is TRBV7-2, the J gene TRBJ1-4, with D perhaps matching TRBD1 (5 bases). V was pared by 5 bases and J by 6 bases, with 16 bases between. CDR3 length equals 15 residues. Germline lookup yields CDR1 SGHTA and CDR2 FQGNSA. This CDR3 is CASSPLAGVDEKLFF. The DNA for the CDR3 is TGTGCCAGCAGCCCACTCGCGGGGGTTGATGAAAAACTGTTTTTT.